Listed below are T cell receptor beta chains from one sample, sequenced in a study of blood T cell repertoires in COVID-19. Assay used: immunoSEQ multiplex PCR; TCRdb lists only in-frame clones, some missing. The sample consists of about 100,000 clones, about 89% of them appearing once. The specimen was peripheral blood. These receptor sequences come from a man between 45 and 60 years old with acute or convalescent COVID-19. CDR3s include the opening cysteine and the closing phenylalanine or tryptophan. Each record gives: clone size, D gene, J gene, V gene, CDR3 DNA, CDR3 protein. The D gene is left open where the match is weak. Some rows have no size entry. The others give once, few or many, or a class for an expanded clone.

. . TRBJ2-7 TRBV15 TGTGCCACCAGCCGTCCCTTTAGAGAGCAGTACTTC CATSRPFREQYF
. TRBD1 TRBJ2-3 TRBV4-1 TGCGCCAGCAGCCAGACAGGGGAAAGCACAGATACGCAGTATTTT CASSQTGESTDTQYF
once . TRBJ2-1 TRBV5-1 TGCGCCAGCAGCTTAGGCAGACTATACAATGAGCAGTTCTTC CASSLGRLYNEQFF
. . TRBJ2-1 TRBV5-1 TGCGCCAGCAGTAATGTAAGGGACATCAATGAGCAGTTCTTC CASSNVRDINEQFF
. TRBD1 TRBJ2-7 TRBV19 TGTGCCAGTAGTAACGGGGACAGGTTCTCCTACGAGCAGTACTTC CASSNGDRFSYEQYF
. . TRBJ1-5 TRBV6-6 TGTGCCAGCAGGAGTGTCAATCAGCCCCAGCATTTT CASRSVNQPQHF
. TRBD1 TRBJ1-4 TRBV28 TGTGCCAGCAGTTTAAGCCAGGGGGCGCGTGAAAAACTGTTTTTT CASSLSQGAREKLFF
few . TRBJ2-2 TRBV5-1 TGCGCCAGCAGCTGGGGACCCTCAGGGGCGAACACCGGGGAGCTGTTTTTT CASSWGPSGANTGELFF
. TRBD1 TRBJ2-7 TRBV2 TGTGCCAGCAGTCCACAGGGGGCGAACTACGAGCAGTACTTC CASSPQGANYEQYF
. . TRBJ2-1 TRBV4-1 TGCGCCAGCAGCCCCCGGGTGTCAAGCTCCTACAATGAGCAGTTCTTC CASSPRVSSSYNEQFF
. . TRBJ1-1 TRBV7-9 TGTGCCAGCAGCGCCCCCCGTGGAGACACTGAAGCTTTCTTT CASSAPRGDTEAFF
once TRBD2 TRBJ2-3 TRBV7-2 TGTGCCAGCAGCTTCCTTGGCGGGGGGACGACAGATACGCAGTATTTT CASSFLGGGTTDTQYF
. TRBD1 TRBJ2-1 TRBV6-5 TGTGCCAGCAGCCACACAGGGGTGACTTACAATGAGCAGTTCTTC CASSHTGVTYNEQFF
. . TRBJ1-1 TRBV2 TGTGCCAGCAGGTCGTCGGGAAGGAACACTGAAGCTTTCTTT CASRSSGRNTEAFF
. . TRBJ2-3 TRBV7-9 TGTGCCAGCAGCTTAGGTATTGATAGCTTAACAGATACGCAGTATTTT CASSLGIDSLTDTQYF
. TRBD1 TRBJ1-6 TRBV3-1/TRBV3-2 TGTGCCAGCAGCCACTCCGGGACAGGACCTCATTCACCCCTCCACTTT CASSHSGTGPHSPLHF
. . TRBJ1-5 TRBV28 TGTGCCAGCAGTTTAGCGGGGGAGGGCAATCAGCCCCAGCATTTT CASSLAGEGNQPQHF
. TRBD1 TRBJ1-4 TRBV30 TGTGCCTGGGCGGGTACAGGGGGCACTAATGAAAAACTGTTTTTT CAWAGTGGTNEKLFF
. . TRBJ1-4 TRBV5-1 TGCGCCAGCAGCTTGGGTCGGGGAGGAGATAATGAAAAACTGTTTTTT CASSLGRGGDNEKLFF
. TRBD1 TRBJ2-7 TRBV11-3 TGTGCCAGCAGCCCCGACAGGGGGGTCTCCTACGAGCAGTACTTC CASSPDRGVSYEQYF
few . TRBJ2-3 TRBV24-1 TGTGCCACCAGTGATTTCTACAGAGATACGCAGTATTTT CATSDFYRDTQYF
few . TRBJ2-2 TRBV4-3 TGCGCCAGCAGCCAAGTGGAGCGCACCGGGGAGCTGTTTTTT CASSQVERTGELFF
. . TRBJ1-2 TRBV15 TGTGCCACCAGCAGAGATTTCGGGGAGGGTGGTACCTTC CATSRDFGEGGTF
. . TRBJ1-2 TRBV29-1 TGCAGCGTTGCTCGGATGGGCTTGGATGGCTACACCTTC CSVARMGLDGYTF
few TRBD1 TRBJ1-1 TRBV10-2 TGCGCCAGCAGTGAGCCTGGACAGGCCCACACTGAAGCTTTCTTT CASSEPGQAHTEAFF
once . TRBJ1-1 TRBV5-1 TGCGCCAGCAGCTTGGTAGCGAACACTGAAGCTTTCTTT CASSLVANTEAFF
. . TRBJ2-3 TRBV7-9 TGTGCCAGCAGCTTAGTGGACAGTACAGATACGCAGTATTTT CASSLVDSTDTQYF
once . TRBJ2-7 TRBV12-3/TRBV12-4 TGTGCCAGCAGTTTGGAGCGGTCCTACGAGCAGTACTTC CASSLERSYEQYF
. . TRBJ1-1 TRBV28 TGTGCCAGCAGTCCTGATTTAGGGGGACGGATCAACACTGAAGCTTTCTTT CASSPDLGGRINTEAFF
. TRBD1 TRBJ2-3 TRBV10-3 TGTGCCATCAGTGATAATTCCAGGGGGCGCCCCACAGATACGCAGTATTTT CAISDNSRGRPTDTQYF
. TRBD1 TRBJ2-7 TRBV19 TGTGCCAGTAGTCCGTGGACAGGACTTGCGGACGAGCAGTACTTC CASSPWTGLADEQYF
. TRBD1 TRBJ1-2 TRBV5-1 TGCGCCAGCAGCTCCGCAGGGGGCGCCTATGGCTACACCTTC CASSSAGGAYGYTF
. . TRBJ2-7 TRBV28 TGTGCCAGCAGTGTCGACGGGTACGAGCAGTACTTC CASSVDGYEQYF
. . TRBJ2-7 TRBV10-3 TGTGCCATCAGTGAGTCAAAGCGACAGAGCTCCTACGAGCAGTACTTC CAISESKRQSSYEQYF
. . TRBJ1-2 TRBV4-1 TGCGCCAGCAGCCAAACAGGGATTAACTATGGCTACACCTTC CASSQTGINYGYTF
. . TRBJ1-2 TRBV19 TGTGCCAGTAACCCTCGCACAGGCTTCTATGGCTACACCTTC CASNPRTGFYGYTF